This entry lists 15 T cell receptor beta chains sequenced from one sample in a study of regulatory T cells in long-lasting Graves disease. Time point of the sample: persistent/refractory GD, antithyroid drugs over 5 years with positive TRAb. There was RNA extracted from PBMCs, and the TCR library was made from it. Building the TCR beta libraries relied on iRepertoire HTBI primers, and CDR3 regions underwent Arm-PCR. TCRdb itself ran the multiplex PCR reads through MiXCR, one entry per CDR3 protein. This sample has roughly 470,000 distinct CDR3 sequences, with less than 25% found just once. The input for sequencing was peripheral blood mononuclear cells (PBMCs), taken when the disease was refractory, from a patient treated with antithyroid drugs. All receptors come from a female donor with Graves disease.

This clonotype was counted only a few times. V is TRBV10-3 and J is TRBJ1-1; no reliable D call. V was pared by 3 bases and J by 0 bases, with 8 bases between. Germline CDR1 ENHRY, CDR2 SYGVKD. CDR3 length: 14 amino acids. CDR3 in amino acids: CAISDRNLNTEAFF. For the CDR3, the DNA is TGTGCCATCAGTGACCGGAACCTGAACACTGAAGCTTTCTTT.

The sample holds many counts of this clonotype. The chain couples TRBV7-8 to TRBJ1-1, with D hard to call. Between the trimmed V and J ends, which lost 5 bases and 4 bases, there was a span of 11 bases. CDR1 and CDR2 from the germline V gene are SGHVS and FQNEAQ. The CDR3 has 13 residues. This CDR3 reads CASSPSAVTEAFF. The CDR3 region has the DNA TGTGCCAGCAGCCCGTCGGCGGTCACTGAAGCTTTCTTT.

This clonotype was detected many times. This chain uses TRBV7-9 with TRBJ1-2; D is perhaps TRBD1 (5 bases). V was pared by 0 bases and J by 8 bases, with 13 bases between. The V gene's germline CDR1 is SEHNR and CDR2 FQNEAQ (reference sequence). This CDR3 spans 14 amino acids. CDR3 loop: CASSLAWGLGGYTF. CDR3 sequence (DNA): TGTGCCAGCAGCTTAGCGTGGGGCCTTGGGGGCTACACCTTC.

This clonotype was found many times. V and J are TRBV27 and TRBJ2-7; maybe TRBD2 (5 bases). This CDR3 region has 15 residues. Germline assignment: CDR1 MNHEY and CDR2 SMNVEV (reference sequence). V gave up 3 bases and J gave up 2 bases, with 14 bases separating them. The DNA for the CDR3 is TGTGCCAGCAGTTTTCGAGGGTTATCTCCCTACGAGCAGTACTTC. Protein product: CASSFRGLSPYEQYF.

This clonotype was found many times. The CDR3 loop is CASSGRQARYGYTF. CDR3 nucleotide sequence: TGTGCCAGCAGTGGAAGGCAGGCTCGATATGGCTACACCTTC. This rearrangement joins TRBV27 to TRBJ1-2; D remains ambiguous. Germline values: CDR1 MNHEY, CDR2 SMNVEV (reference sequence). V lost 5 bases and J lost 5, with 15 bases in between. This CDR3 contains 14 residues.

The chain has TRBV6-1 and TRBJ1-1; TRBD1 is a possible D gene (6 bases). CDR3 length: 11 residues. V was trimmed by 6 bases and J by 7 bases, leaving 9 bases between them. Germline assignment: CDR1 MNHNS and CDR2 SASEGT. Written as DNA, the CDR3 is TGTGCCAGCAGCCAGGGGAATGAAGCTTTCTTT. This encodes CASSQGNEAFF.

The table lists this clonotype with a few counts. The J gene is TRBJ2-5, the V gene TRBV19; maybe TRBD2 (5 bases). CDR3 size: 15 residues. The ends were cut back, 3 bases at V and 2 bases at J, with 13 bases in the middle. CDR1 is LNHDA and CDR2 is SQIVND in the germline V gene (reference sequence). This CDR3 is CASSIGGLGQETQYF. As DNA, the CDR3 is TGTGCCAGTAGTATTGGCGGGCTGGGGCAAGAGACCCAGTACTTC.

This clonotype was observed a few times. This sequence joins TRBV27 and TRBJ1-2; no clear D. Germline CDR1 and CDR2: MNHEY and SMNVEV (reference sequence). The CDR3 contains 14 residues. The V and J ends lost 0 bases and 2 bases respectively, with 7 bases between them. CDR3 nucleotides: TGTGCCAGCAGTTTATCTTACAGCAACTATGGCTACACCTTC. This encodes CASSLSYSNYGYTF.

This clonotype was recorded many times. The V and J genes are TRBV20-1 and TRBJ2-6, with D tentatively TRBD2 (6 bases). The CDR3 has 15 amino acids. Germline-derived CDR1 and CDR2 are DFQATT and SNEGSKA (reference sequence). The V end lost 1 base, the J end lost 2 bases, and 9 bases lay between the germline ends. The CDR3 DNA reads TGCAGTGCTAGAGCTGGGGGGACTGGGGCCAACGTCCTGACTTTC. Its translation: CSARAGGTGANVLTF.

The table lists this clonotype with many counts. The chain is built from TRBV20-1 and TRBJ2-2, with a weak D call TRBD1 (6 bases). The germline V gene encodes CDR1 DFQATT and CDR2 SNEGSKA (reference sequence). This CDR3 has 13 residues. V shed 3 bases and J shed 4 bases, with 9 bases lying between them. The chain's CDR3 is CSASSGATGELFF. The CDR3, as DNA: TGCAGTGCTAGTTCAGGGGCCACCGGGGAGCTGTTTTTT.

The V and J genes are TRBV7-9 and TRBJ2-7, with D possibly being TRBD1 (6 bases). In germline, CDR1 is SEHNR, CDR2 FQNEAQ (reference sequence). Trimming cost V 4 bases and J 5 bases, with 18 bases left between them. This CDR3 contains 15 residues. The CDR3 here is CASSSPTRQANEQYF. The CDR3 DNA follows: TGTGCCAGCAGCTCGCCAACAAGACAGGCAAACGAGCAGTACTTC.

The rearrangement links TRBV20-1 to TRBJ2-7, with D perhaps TRBD1 or TRBD2 (5 bases each). The CDR3 consists of 15 residues. Trimming took 3 bases from V and 2 from J, leaving 17 bases between them. Germline CDR1 is DFQATT and CDR2 is SNEGSKA (reference sequence). CDR3 amino acids: CSASFMGTGPYEQYF. The CDR3 bases are TGCAGTGCTAGTTTTATGGGGACGGGGCCCTACGAGCAGTACTTC.

Many counts were recorded for this clonotype. The V call is TRBV29-1, the J call TRBJ2-7; D gene uncertain. V was shortened by 0 bases and J by 2 bases, with 5 bases between the two germline ends. The germline V gene has CDR1 SQVTM and CDR2 ANQGSEA. This CDR3 has 12 residues. This chain's CDR3 is CSVEDPAYEQYF. DNA of the CDR3: TGCAGCGTTGAAGATCCTGCCTACGAGCAGTACTTC.

This clonotype was seen repeatedly, ten times or more. J is TRBJ1-6 and V is TRBV11-2, with TRBD1 identical over 7 bases. The V gene end was trimmed by 1 base and the J gene end by 8 bases; junction bases not matched to a gene: 11. The germline V gene encodes CDR1 SGHAT and CDR2 FQNNGV. CDR3 length: 17 amino acids. CDR3 nucleotides: TGTGCCAGCAGCTTAGGGGGACAGCCAAATCGGCATTCACCCCTCCACTTT. Its protein product is CASSLGGQPNRHSPLHF.

V usage is TRBV20-1 and J usage is TRBJ2-7, with 9 positions matching TRBD1. This CDR3 is 14 amino acids long. Germline V CDR1 and CDR2: DFQATT, SNEGSKA (reference sequence). J was trimmed by 0 bases and V by 5 bases; bases with no gene match: 5. This CDR3 reads CSARQGVSSYEQYF. CDR3 sequence (DNA): TGCAGTGCTCGACAGGGGGTTAGCTCCTACGAGCAGTACTTC.